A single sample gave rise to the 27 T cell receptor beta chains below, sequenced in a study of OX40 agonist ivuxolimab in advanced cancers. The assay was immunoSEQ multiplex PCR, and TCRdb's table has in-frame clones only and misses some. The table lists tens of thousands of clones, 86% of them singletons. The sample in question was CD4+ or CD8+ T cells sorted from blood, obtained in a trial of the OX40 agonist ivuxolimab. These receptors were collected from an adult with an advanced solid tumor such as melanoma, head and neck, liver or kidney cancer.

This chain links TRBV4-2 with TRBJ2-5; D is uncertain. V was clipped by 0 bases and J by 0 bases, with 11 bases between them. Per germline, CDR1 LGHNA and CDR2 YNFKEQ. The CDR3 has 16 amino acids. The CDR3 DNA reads TGTGCCAGCAGCCAAGATTTAGAGACTTACCAAGAGACCCAGTACTTC. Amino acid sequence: CASSQDLETYQETQYF.

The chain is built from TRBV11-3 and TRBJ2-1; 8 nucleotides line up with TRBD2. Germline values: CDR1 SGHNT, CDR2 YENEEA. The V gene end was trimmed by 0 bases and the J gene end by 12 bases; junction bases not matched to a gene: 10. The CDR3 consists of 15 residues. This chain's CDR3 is CASSLDGPGGGVQFF. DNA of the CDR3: TGTGCCAGCAGCTTAGACGGACCCGGGGGGGGTGTGCAGTTCTTC.

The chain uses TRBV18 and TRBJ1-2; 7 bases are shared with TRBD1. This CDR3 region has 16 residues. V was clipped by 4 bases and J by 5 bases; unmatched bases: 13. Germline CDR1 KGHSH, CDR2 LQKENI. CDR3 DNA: TGTGCCAGCTCACTATCCGGTCGGGACAGCTTTTATGGCTACACCTTC. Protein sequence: CASSLSGRDSFYGYTF.

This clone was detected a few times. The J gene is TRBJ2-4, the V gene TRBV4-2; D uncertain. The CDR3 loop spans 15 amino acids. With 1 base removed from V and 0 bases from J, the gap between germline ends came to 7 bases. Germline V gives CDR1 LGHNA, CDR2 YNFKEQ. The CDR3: CASSQVGVAKNIQYF. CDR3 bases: TGTGCCAGCAGCCAAGTTGGAGTAGCCAAAAACATTCAGTACTTC.

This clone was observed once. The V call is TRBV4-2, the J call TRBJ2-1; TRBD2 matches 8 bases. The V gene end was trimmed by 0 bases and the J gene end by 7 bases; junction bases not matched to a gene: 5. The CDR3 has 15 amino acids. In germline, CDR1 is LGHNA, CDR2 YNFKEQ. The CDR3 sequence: CASSQDGTSWNEQFF. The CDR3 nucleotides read TGTGCCAGCAGCCAAGATGGGACTAGTTGGAATGAGCAGTTCTTC.

Here the CDR3 DNA reads TGCGCCAGCAGTACGACTAGCGGGAGCTCCTACGAGCAGTACTTC. Its translation is CASSTTSGSSYEQYF. The chain is built from TRBV10-1 and TRBJ2-7; 12 bases align to TRBD2. There are 15 residues in the CDR3. CDR1 WNHNN and CDR2 SYGVQD come from the germline V gene (reference sequence). V lost 5 bases, J lost 0 bases, and 2 bases stayed unmatched.

Here the CDR3 DNA reads TGTGCCAGTATGGGGGACAGGGGACAGAATCAGCCCCAGCATTTT. The encoded protein is CASMGDRGQNQPQHF. V is TRBV19 and J is TRBJ1-5; 10 bases match TRBD1. The germline V gene has CDR1 LNHDA and CDR2 SQIVND (reference sequence). The CDR3 sequence is 15 residues long. V gave up 7 bases and J gave up 4 bases; unmatched junction bases: 7. Drawing the rest from reference TRBV19 and TRBJ1-5, the complete variable domain is DGGITQSPKYLFRKEGQNVTLSCEQNLNHDAMYWYRQDPGQGLRLIYYSQIVNDFQKGDIAEGYSVSREKKESFPLTVTSAQKNPTAFYLCASMGDRGQNQPQHFGDGTRLSIL.

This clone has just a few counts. As DNA, the CDR3 is TGCGCCAGCAGCCTCACGGGGGGCTTCTACAATGAGCAGTTCTTC. Translated, it gives CASSLTGGFYNEQFF. The V call is TRBV4-3, the J call TRBJ2-1; tentative D call: TRBD2 (7 bases). This CDR3 comprises 15 residues. Germline lookup yields CDR1 LGHNA and CDR2 YSLEER. With 4 bases removed from V and 3 bases from J, the gap between germline ends came to 13 bases.

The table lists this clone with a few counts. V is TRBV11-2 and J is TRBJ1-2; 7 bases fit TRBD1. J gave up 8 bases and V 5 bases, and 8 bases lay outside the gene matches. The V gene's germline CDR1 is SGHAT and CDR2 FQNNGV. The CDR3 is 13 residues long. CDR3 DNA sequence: TGTGCCAGCAGCCTAGGGGGCACTAACGGCTACACCTTC. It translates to CASSLGGTNGYTF.

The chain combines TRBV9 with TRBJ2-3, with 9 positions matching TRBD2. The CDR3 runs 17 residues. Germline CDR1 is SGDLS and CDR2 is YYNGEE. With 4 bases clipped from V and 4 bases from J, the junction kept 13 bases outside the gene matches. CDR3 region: CASSISSGVAVSDTQYF. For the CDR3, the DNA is TGTGCCAGCAGCATCTCTAGCGGGGTGGCGGTTTCAGATACGCAGTATTTT.

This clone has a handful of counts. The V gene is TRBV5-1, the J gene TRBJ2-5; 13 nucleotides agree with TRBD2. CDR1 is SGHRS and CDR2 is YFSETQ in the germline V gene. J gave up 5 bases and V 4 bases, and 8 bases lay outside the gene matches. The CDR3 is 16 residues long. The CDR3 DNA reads TGCGCCAGCAGCATGGGGACTAGCGGGGTAGGGGAGACCCAGTACTTC. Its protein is CASSMGTSGVGETQYF.

The CDR3 protein is CASSGLGAGKYNEQFF. DNA for the CDR3: TGTGCCAGCAGCGGCCTAGGGGCGGGGAAATACAATGAGCAGTTCTTC. The chain has TRBV9 and TRBJ2-1; D might be TRBD2 (6 bases). Germline CDR1 reads SGDLS; CDR2 reads YYNGEE. V shed 3 bases and J shed 4 bases, with 17 bases lying between them. This CDR3 contains 16 residues.

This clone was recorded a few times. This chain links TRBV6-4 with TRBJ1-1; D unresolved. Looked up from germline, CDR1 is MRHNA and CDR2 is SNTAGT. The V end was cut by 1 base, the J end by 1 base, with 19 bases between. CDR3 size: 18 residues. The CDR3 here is CASSDFTWSSPPNTEAFF. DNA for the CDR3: TGTGCCAGCAGTGACTTCACATGGTCATCTCCCCCGAACACTGAAGCTTTCTTT.

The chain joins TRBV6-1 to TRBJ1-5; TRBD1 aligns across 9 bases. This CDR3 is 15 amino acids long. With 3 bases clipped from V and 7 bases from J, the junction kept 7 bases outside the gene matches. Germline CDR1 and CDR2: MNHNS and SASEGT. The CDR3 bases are TGTGCCAGCAGTGATCAGGACAGGGGAGGACAGCCCCAGCATTTT. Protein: CASSDQDRGGQPQHF.

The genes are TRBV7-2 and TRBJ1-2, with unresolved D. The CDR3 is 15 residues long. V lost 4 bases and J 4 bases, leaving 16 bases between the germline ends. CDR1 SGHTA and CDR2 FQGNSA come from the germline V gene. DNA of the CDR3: TGTGCCAGCAGCTACAACCGGGGAGATTCCTATGGCTACACCTTC. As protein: CASSYNRGDSYGYTF.

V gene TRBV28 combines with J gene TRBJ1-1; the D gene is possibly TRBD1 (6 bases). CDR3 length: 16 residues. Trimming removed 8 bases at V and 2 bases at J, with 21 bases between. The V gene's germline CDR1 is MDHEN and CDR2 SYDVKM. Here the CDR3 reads CASSLKGWGRNTEAFF. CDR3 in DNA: TGTGCCAGCTCCTTAAAAGGTTGGGGGCGAAACACTGAAGCTTTCTTT. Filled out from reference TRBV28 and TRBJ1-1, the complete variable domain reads DVKVTQSSRYLVKRTGEKVFLECVQDMDHENMFWYRQDPGLGLRLIYFSYDVKMKEKGDIPEGYSVSREKKERFSLILESASTNQTSMYLCASSLKGWGRNTEAFFGQGTRLTVV.

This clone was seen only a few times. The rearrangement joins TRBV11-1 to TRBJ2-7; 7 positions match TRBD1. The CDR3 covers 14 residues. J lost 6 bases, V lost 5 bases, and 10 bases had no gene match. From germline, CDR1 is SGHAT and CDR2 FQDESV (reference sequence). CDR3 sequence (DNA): TGTGCCAGCAGCGACGTCTACAGGGGTAGCGAGCAGTACTTC. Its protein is CASSDVYRGSEQYF.

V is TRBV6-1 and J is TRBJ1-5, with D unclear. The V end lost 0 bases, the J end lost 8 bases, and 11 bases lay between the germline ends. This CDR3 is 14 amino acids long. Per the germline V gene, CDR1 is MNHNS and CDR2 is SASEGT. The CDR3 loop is CASSEAPGIKPQHF. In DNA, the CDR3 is TGTGCCAGCAGTGAAGCGCCCGGGATCAAGCCCCAGCATTTT.

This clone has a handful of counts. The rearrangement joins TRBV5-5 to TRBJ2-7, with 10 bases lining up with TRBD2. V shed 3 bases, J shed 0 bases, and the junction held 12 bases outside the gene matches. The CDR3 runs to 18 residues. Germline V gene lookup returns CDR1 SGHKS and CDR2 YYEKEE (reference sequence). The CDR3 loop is CASSWTGMSSGSSYEQYF. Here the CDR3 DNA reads TGTGCCAGCAGCTGGACAGGGATGTCTAGCGGGAGCTCCTACGAGCAGTACTTC.

The CDR3 DNA reads TGTGCCAGCAGCCGAGGGGGGTACGAGCAGTACTTC. This gives the protein CASSRGGYEQYF. V usage is TRBV11-1 and J usage is TRBJ2-7; D possibly uses TRBD1 or TRBD2 (6 bases each). The length of the CDR3 is 12 residues. Per the germline V gene, CDR1 is SGHAT and CDR2 is FQDESV (reference sequence). Deletions cut 5 bases from V and 4 bases from J, with 9 bases between.

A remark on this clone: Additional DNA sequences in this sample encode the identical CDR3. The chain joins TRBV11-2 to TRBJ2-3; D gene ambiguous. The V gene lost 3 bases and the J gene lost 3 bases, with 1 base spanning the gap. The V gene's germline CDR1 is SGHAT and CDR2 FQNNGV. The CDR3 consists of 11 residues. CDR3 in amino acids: CASSLTDTQYF. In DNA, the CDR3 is TGTGCCAGCAGCTTGACAGATACGCAGTATTTT.

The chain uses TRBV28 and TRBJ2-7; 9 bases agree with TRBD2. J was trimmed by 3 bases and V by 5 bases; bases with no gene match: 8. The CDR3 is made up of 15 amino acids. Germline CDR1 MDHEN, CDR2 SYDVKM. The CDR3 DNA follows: TGTGCCAGCAGTCCCCCGGGACTAGCAAGCTACGAGCAGTACTTC. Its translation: CASSPPGLASYEQYF.

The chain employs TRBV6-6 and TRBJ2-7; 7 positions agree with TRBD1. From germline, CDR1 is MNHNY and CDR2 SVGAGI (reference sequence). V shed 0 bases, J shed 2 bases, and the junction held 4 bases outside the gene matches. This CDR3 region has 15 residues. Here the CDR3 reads CASSYSRDSPYEQYF. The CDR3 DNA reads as TGTGCCAGCAGTTACTCGAGGGACAGCCCCTACGAGCAGTACTTC.

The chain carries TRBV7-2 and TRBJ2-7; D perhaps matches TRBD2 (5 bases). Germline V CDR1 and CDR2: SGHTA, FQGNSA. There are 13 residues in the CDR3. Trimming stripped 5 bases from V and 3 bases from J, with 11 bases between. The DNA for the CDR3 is TGTGCCAGCAGCCGAGGACTCAACTACGAGCAGTACTTC. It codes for CASSRGLNYEQYF.

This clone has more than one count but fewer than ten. CDR3 region: CASSLGLAGLYEQYF. As DNA, the CDR3 is TGTGCCAGCAGCCTGGGACTAGCGGGACTCTACGAGCAGTACTTC. The gene calls are TRBV11-3 and TRBJ2-7, with 13 bases that match TRBD2. The CDR3 has 15 residues. From germline, CDR1 is SGHNT and CDR2 YENEEA. The V and J ends lost 5 bases and 3 bases, in that order; junction bases with no gene match: 4.

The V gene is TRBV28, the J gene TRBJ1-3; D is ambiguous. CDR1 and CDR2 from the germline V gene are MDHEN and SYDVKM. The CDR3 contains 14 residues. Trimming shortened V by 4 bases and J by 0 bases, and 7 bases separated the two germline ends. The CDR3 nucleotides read TGTGCCAGCAGTTCCCGCACCTCTGGAAACACCATATATTTT. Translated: CASSSRTSGNTIYF.

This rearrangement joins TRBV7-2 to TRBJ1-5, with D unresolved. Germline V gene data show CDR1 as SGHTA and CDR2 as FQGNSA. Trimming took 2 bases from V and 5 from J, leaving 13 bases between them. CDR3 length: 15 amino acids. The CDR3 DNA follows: TGTGCCAGCAGCTTATCTGCTTCCCTATATCAGCCCCAGCATTTT. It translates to CASSLSASLYQPQHF. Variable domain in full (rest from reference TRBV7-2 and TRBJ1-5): GAGVSQSPSNKVTEKGKDVELRCDPISGHTALYWYRQSLGQGLEFLIYFQGNSAPDKSGLPSDRFSAERTGGSVSTLTIQRTQQEDSAVYLCASSLSASLYQPQHFGDGTRLSIL.